Shown below are 21 T cell receptor beta chains from a single sample sequenced in a study of neurological immune-mediated disorders (dated by TCRdb to 2018 to 2020). The library was produced with 5' RACE. The sequencing machine was an Illumina HiSeq 2500. The public reads were run again by TCRdb, first through fastp at Q25 and then through MiXCR, and only productive beta chains were kept. One record per CDR3 amino acid sequence lists the most common genes and DNA. The sample table shows about 66,000 distinct CDR3 sequences, and roughly 4.8% are seen once. Jointly, the top ten make up 6.9% of the sample. Sequencing input: PBMCs. The source of these receptors is a man under 40 with multiple sclerosis.

This clonotype was picked up many times. The chain employs TRBV20-1 and TRBJ2-3; D tentatively reads TRBD1 or TRBD2 (5 bases each). V was pared by 6 bases and J by 5 bases, with 15 bases between. The germline CDR1 and CDR2 sequences are DFQATT and SNEGSKA (reference sequence). The CDR3 is 13 amino acids. CDR3 nucleotides: TGCAGTGCGCAAAGAGGGGCCGGAGATACGCAGTATTTT. It codes for CSAQRGAGDTQYF.

There are many counts of this clonotype. The V call is TRBV5-6, the J call TRBJ1-1; 10 bases are a match to TRBD1. V shed 0 bases, J shed 5 bases, and the junction held 1 base outside the gene matches. Germline V gene lookup returns CDR1 SGHDT and CDR2 YYEEEE. The CDR3 has 14 amino acids. The CDR3 spells CASSLGQGATEAFF. The CDR3 DNA is TGTGCCAGCAGCTTGGGACAGGGGGCGACTGAAGCTTTCTTT.

This clonotype was recorded at least ten times. The CDR3 protein is CASSPQGGSGANVLTF. CDR3 sequence (DNA): TGTGCCAGCAGCCCTCAGGGAGGATCTGGGGCCAACGTCCTGACTTTC. The chain links TRBV7-3 to TRBJ2-6, with D possibly being TRBD2 (6 bases). CDR1 and CDR2 from the germline V gene are SGHTA and FQGTGA. This CDR3 has 16 amino acids. V lost 5 bases and J lost 1, with 12 bases in between.

The V and J genes are TRBV7-3 and TRBJ2-1; D not certain. The CDR3 is made up of 13 amino acids. Germline V CDR1 and CDR2: SGHTA, FQGTGA. Trimming removed 1 base at V and 5 bases at J, with 6 bases between. CDR3 coding DNA: TGTGCCAGCAGCTTAATTGCAGACAATGAGCAGTTCTTC. Its protein product is CASSLIADNEQFF.

This clonotype was seen at least ten times. The CDR3 DNA sequence: TGTGCCAGCAGCTCAGGTTTTTCTGAAGCTTTCTTT. Translation: CASSSGFSEAFF. The chain has TRBV7-9 and TRBJ1-1; no reliable D call. From germline, CDR1 is SEHNR and CDR2 FQNEAQ (reference sequence). V gave up 4 bases and J gave up 6 bases, with 9 bases separating them. The CDR3 sequence is 12 residues long.

Many counts were recorded for this clonotype. V gene TRBV20-1 combines with J gene TRBJ2-7; 11 bases line up with TRBD2. From germline, CDR1 is DFQATT and CDR2 SNEGSKA (reference sequence). The CDR3 length is 18 residues. Trimming cost V 0 bases and J 2 bases; bases outside gene matches: 12. The CDR3 spells CSARDRPTSGGLTYEQYF. The CDR3 region has the DNA TGCAGTGCTAGAGATCGCCCCACTAGCGGGGGCCTTACCTACGAGCAGTACTTC.

This clonotype was seen repeatedly, ten times or more. The genes are TRBV10-3 and TRBJ1-6; weak D call: TRBD1 (6 bases). V lost 4 bases and J 8 bases, leaving 12 bases between the germline ends. The germline V gene has CDR1 ENHRY and CDR2 SYGVKD. The CDR3 extends over 14 amino acids. The CDR3 sequence is CAISVRGRDSPLHF. In nucleotides, the CDR3 is TGTGCCATCAGTGTTCGGGGGCGAGATTCACCCCTCCACTTT.

In its sample, this clonotype was seen a few times. V and J are TRBV10-1 and TRBJ1-3; D unresolved. The CDR3 runs 14 residues. CDR1 is WNHNN, CDR2 SYGVQD, per germline (reference sequence). V dropped 3 bases and J dropped 4 bases, with 10 bases sitting between them. Here the CDR3 reads CASSDSASGNTIYF. CDR3 nucleotide sequence: TGCGCCAGCAGTGACAGCGCATCGGGAAACACCATATATTTT.

This chain joins TRBV6-5 and TRBJ2-3, with D uncertain. The germline gives CDR1 MNHEY, CDR2 SVGAGI. The CDR3 runs to 15 residues. V shed 0 bases and J shed 1 base, with 8 bases lying between them. The CDR3 nucleotides are TGTGCCAGCAGTTACTCGACATGGCGCACAGATACGCAGTATTTT. Translation: CASSYSTWRTDTQYF.

This clonotype was observed a handful of times. The chain has TRBV14 and TRBJ1-4; D is possibly TRBD1 (5 bases). V was trimmed by 6 bases and J by 13 bases, leaving 12 bases between them. The germline gives CDR1 SGHDN, CDR2 FVKESK. This CDR3 region has 11 residues. DNA for the CDR3: TGTGCCAGCAGAACAGGCAGGGCACTGTTTTTT. Translating gives CASRTGRALFF.

This clonotype was seen many times. The genes are TRBV5-1 and TRBJ2-7, with D unresolved. The V and J ends lost 0 bases and 2 bases respectively, with 9 bases between them. This CDR3 is built from 14 residues. Germline CDR1 reads SGHRS; CDR2 reads YFSETQ. The chain's CDR3 is CASSLEGRTYEQYF. In DNA form, the CDR3 reads TGCGCCAGCAGCTTGGAAGGCAGGACCTACGAGCAGTACTTC.

The table lists this clonotype with many counts. J is TRBJ2-2 and V is TRBV5-1; D not certain. The CDR3 consists of 14 residues. Trimming took off 2 bases at V and 1 base at J, with 6 bases between the two ends. Germline V gene sequence: CDR1 SGHRS, CDR2 YFSETQ. CDR3: CASSFRKNTGELFF. The CDR3 DNA sequence: TGCGCCAGCAGCTTTAGAAAGAACACCGGGGAGCTGTTTTTT.

This clonotype occurred many times. The V call is TRBV20-1, the J call TRBJ2-2; TRBD2 matches at 7 bases. The CDR3 runs 13 residues. The germline V gene has CDR1 DFQATT and CDR2 SNEGSKA (reference sequence). CDR3 amino acids: CSPGRVDTGELFF. In DNA form, the CDR3 reads TGCAGCCCTGGGAGGGTGGATACCGGGGAGCTGTTTTTT.

DNA of the CDR3: TGCAGTGCCTCACGGACAGAAAACATTCAGTACTTC. Protein product: CSASRTENIQYF. The chain combines TRBV20-1 with TRBJ2-4; D may be TRBD1 (6 bases). The CDR3 length is 12 residues. Germline CDR1 DFQATT, CDR2 SNEGSKA (reference sequence). V lost 6 bases, J lost 5 bases, and 11 bases lay in between.

The genes are TRBV12-3 or TRBV12-4 and TRBJ2-2; D gene ambiguous. Trimming pared 7 bases from V and 4 bases from J, leaving 13 bases between. This CDR3 has 14 amino acids. CDR3 sequence (DNA): TGTGCCAGCACACGGCTGACGGTCACCGGGGAGCTGTTTTTT. This codes for CASTRLTVTGELFF.

This clonotype was detected ten times or more. This rearrangement joins TRBV20-1 to TRBJ1-5, with D maybe TRBD1 (6 bases). Trimming left V 5 bases short and J 10 bases short, with 24 bases between. The CDR3 covers 15 residues. Germline CDR1 reads DFQATT; CDR2 reads SNEGSKA (reference sequence). CDR3 nucleotide sequence: TGCAGTGCTGAGGAACAGGGACCCAAAGGGGCCCCCCAGCATTTT. Protein product: CSAEEQGPKGAPQHF.

Many counts were recorded for this clonotype. The rearrangement links TRBV29-1 to TRBJ1-1; D unclear. Germline V gene lookup returns CDR1 SQVTM and CDR2 ANQGSEA. The CDR3 is made up of 10 amino acids. The ends were cut back, 4 bases at V and 5 bases at J, with 5 bases in the middle. Here the CDR3 reads CSVVSTEAFF. CDR3 nucleotides: TGCAGCGTTGTCAGTACTGAAGCTTTCTTT.

The sample holds one count of this clonotype. The chain joins TRBV5-5 to TRBJ2-5; D possibly corresponds to TRBD1 (5 bases). CDR3 length equals 17 residues. Trimming stripped 0 bases from V and 2 bases from J, with 17 bases between. In germline, CDR1 is SGHKS, CDR2 YYEKEE (reference sequence). CDR3 amino acids: CASSLGPVGAPQETQYF. CDR3 nucleotides: TGTGCCAGCAGCTTGGGCCCTGTAGGGGCACCACAAGAGACCCAGTACTTC.

On this clonotype itself: The junction shows a germline mismatch at one end, possibly a read error. V is TRBV10-1 and J is TRBJ1-6, with D unclear. Germline CDR1 reads WNHNN; CDR2 reads SYGVQD (reference sequence). The CDR3 has 13 residues. The CDR3 DNA reads TGCGCCAGCAGTATCGGTTATAATTCACCCCTCAACTTT. This translates into CASSIGYNSPLNF.

This clonotype was recorded at least ten times. The chain combines TRBV6-6 with TRBJ2-7, with D possibly being TRBD2 (6 bases). Germline V gene data show CDR1 as MNHNY and CDR2 as SVGAGI (reference sequence). Trimming removed 6 bases at V and 0 bases at J, with 9 bases between. The CDR3 runs to 13 residues. CDR3 residues: CASSRGNSYEQYV. In nucleotides, the CDR3 is TGTGCCAGCAGCCGGGGGAACTCCTACGAGCAGTACGTC.

In this sample, this clonotype turned up many times. The genes are TRBV20-1 and TRBJ1-4; maybe TRBD1 (6 bases). The CDR3 is 15 amino acids. Deletions cut 3 bases from V and 4 bases from J, with 15 bases between. Germline assignment: CDR1 DFQATT and CDR2 SNEGSKA (reference sequence). For the CDR3, the DNA is TGCAGTGCTAGGCGTCCGGGACAAAATAATGAAAAACTGTTTTTT. This translates into CSARRPGQNNEKLFF.